These 16 T cell receptor beta chains were all obtained from the same sample, sequenced in a study of monozygotic twins with inflammatory bowel disease. TCRdb reprocessed the 5' RACE reads and keeps a single row for each CDR3 protein, giving no DNA. The listing contains under 150,000 distinct CDR3 sequences. Sequenced: blood. All receptors come from a human donor with ulcerative colitis or Crohn's disease, or a healthy co-twin of an affected twin (not recorded which).

The chain employs TRBV19 and TRBJ2-3. This CDR3 comprises 14 residues. Per the germline V gene, CDR1 is LNHDA and CDR2 is SQIVND (reference sequence). The chain's CDR3 is CASSIGLFTDTQYF.

The chain employs TRBV20-1 and TRBJ1-1. This CDR3 is 12 amino acids long. CDR1 and CDR2 (germline): DFQATT, SNEGSKA (reference sequence). The CDR3 loop reads CSARGENTEAFF.

The genes are TRBV6-5 and TRBJ1-2; without DNA, the TCRdb call of TRBD1 cannot be checked. CDR1 MNHEY and CDR2 SVGAGI come from the germline V gene. The CDR3 is 15 residues long. CDR3 amino acids: CASSSPGQGVYGYTF.

The J gene is TRBJ2-3, the V gene TRBV9; TCRdb's D call, TRBD1, is unchecked because there is no DNA. This CDR3 comprises 13 residues. Per germline, CDR1 SGDLS and CDR2 YYNGEE. CDR3 region: CASSVVGDRRVYF. The complete variable domain, with remaining parts taken from reference TRBV9 and TRBJ2-3, reads DSGVTQTPKHLITATGQRVTLRCSPRSGDLSVYWYQQSLDQGLQFLIQYYNGEERAKGNILERFSAQQFPDLHSELNLSSLELGDSALYFCASSVVGDRRVYFGPGTRLTVL.

The genes are TRBV12-3 or TRBV12-4 and TRBJ1-5. The CDR3 extends over 14 amino acids. This chain's CDR3 is CASSLSLSGQPQHF.

The chain uses TRBV20-1 and TRBJ1-2; TCRdb gives TRBD1 as the D gene, but with no DNA this cannot be confirmed. Germline V gives CDR1 DFQATT, CDR2 SNEGSKA (reference sequence). This CDR3 has 12 residues. The CDR3 reads CGASEGATGYTF.

This chain connects TRBV11-2 to TRBJ2-1; TCRdb's D call of TRBD1 is untestable without DNA. Germline values: CDR1 SGHAT, CDR2 FQNNGV. The CDR3 loop spans 14 amino acids. CDR3 sequence: CASSLAFGGREQFF.

The gene calls are TRBV19 and TRBJ2-2; TCRdb returns TRBD2, unconfirmable since there is no DNA. Germline assignment: CDR1 LNHDA and CDR2 SQIVND (reference sequence). This CDR3 comprises 15 residues. The CDR3 spells CASSIRGLDTGELFF.

The J gene is TRBJ2-5, the V gene TRBV5-1; the D call of TRBD1 rests on TCRdb alone, since no DNA is present to check it. The CDR3 runs to 14 residues. The germline CDR1 and CDR2 sequences are SGHRS and YFSETQ. The CDR3 loop is CASSPGPGKETQYF.

The genes are TRBV20-1 and TRBJ1-4; the D call from TCRdb, TRBD1, cannot be confirmed without DNA. Germline-derived CDR1 and CDR2 are DFQATT and SNEGSKA (reference sequence). The CDR3 is 15 amino acids. The CDR3 here is CSANHGQGGNEKLFF.

The J gene is TRBJ1-1, the V gene TRBV5-1; the TCRdb D gene call, TRBD1, has no DNA to confirm it. The length of the CDR3 is 15 residues. Germline lookup yields CDR1 SGHRS and CDR2 YFSETQ. The chain's CDR3 is CASSLRQGVLTEAFF. Full variable domain (missing parts from reference TRBV5-1 and TRBJ1-1): KAGVTQTPRYLIKTRGQQVTLSCSPISGHRSVSWYQQTPGQGLQFLFEYFSETQRNKGNFPGRFSGRQFSNSRSEMNVSTLELGDSALYLCASSLRQGVLTEAFFGQGTRLTVV.

The chain has TRBV11-3 and TRBJ2-7; absent DNA, TCRdb's TRBD1 call cannot be checked. CDR3 length: 13 amino acids. The germline gives CDR1 SGHNT, CDR2 YENEEA. CDR3 sequence: CASSPRTGNEQYF.

The chain carries TRBV5-5 and TRBJ2-7; with no DNA, the TCRdb D assignment of TRBD1 cannot be verified. Germline-derived CDR1 and CDR2 are SGHKS and YYEKEE (reference sequence). The CDR3 consists of 14 residues. The CDR3 loop reads CASSFYLGPYEQYF.

The chain joins TRBV12-3 or TRBV12-4 to TRBJ2-7; TCRdb gives TRBD2 as the D gene, but with no DNA this cannot be confirmed. This CDR3 comprises 19 residues. CDR3 sequence: CASSLALTSGGALTYEQYF.

The V and J genes are TRBV10-3 and TRBJ2-5; the D call from TCRdb, TRBD1, cannot be confirmed without DNA. Germline CDR1 ENHRY, CDR2 SYGVKD. The CDR3 has 18 residues. This CDR3 is CAISNPGTGKTYQETQYF.

The gene calls are TRBV7-2 and TRBJ1-2. Germline V gene data show CDR1 as SGHTA and CDR2 as FQGNSA. The CDR3 spans 16 residues. CDR3 in amino acids: CASSLGGVGPNYGYTF.